This T cell receptor (beta chain) was documented in a study of beta chain features in type 1 diabetes. This clone was counted between two and nine times. Expressed TCRB transcripts were sequenced because the entire RNA isolate underwent reverse transcription. Clones were read by immunoSEQ multiplex PCR, and TCRdb kept only the in-frame ones, dropping some. Of around 40,000 clones in the sample, around 50% were seen once. This receptor was identified in a young woman in good health. Specimen: Tregs from blood.

The CDR3, as DNA: TGCGCCAGCAGTGAGAACAGCTACGAGCAGTACTTC. Its protein product is CASSENSYEQYF. The chain couples TRBV10-1 to TRBJ2-7; D is uncertain. The germline V gene encodes CDR1 WNHNN and CDR2 SYGVQD (reference sequence). V lost 2 bases and J 3 bases, leaving 5 bases between the germline ends. The CDR3 covers 12 residues.